This T cell receptor beta chain was observed in a study of blood T cells in healthy people across ages. Researchers isolated at least 6 million PBMCs per sample. Findings and limits, study-wide: A roughly linear fall in TCR beta diversity per million T cells was seen with increasing age.

Germline assignment: CDR1 MGHRA and CDR2 YSYEKL. J gave up 2 bases and V 3 bases, and 7 bases lay outside the gene matches. This CDR3 region has 19 residues. A sample-barcoded 5' primer and a J-beta primer mix were used in a second PCR of about 7 to 12 cycles. TCRdb recomputed calls from the 5' RACE reads with MiXCR, one row per CDR3 protein. This sample has around 1.5 million distinct CDR3 sequences; approximately 42% occur once, and the top ten carry 7% to 9.5%. Regarding this clonotype: Its target is not known.

Sequences were obtained from blood. The sequence was collected from a woman under 30 in good health. This chain joins TRBV4-1 and TRBJ2-4; 16 nucleotides agree with TRBD2. The CDR3 loop reads CASSQGGLAGGPTKNIQYF. In DNA form, the CDR3 reads TGCGCCAGCAGCCAGGGGGGACTAGCGGGGGGGCCGACCAAAAACATTCAGTACTTC.